This T cell receptor (beta chain) was found in a study of human T cells and chemical hapten exposure. In the study overall: Patch testing was performed with 0.01% DPC on the upper back, with reading at 6 days.

As to time point: patch test 1, 2 weeks after DPC sensitization. Treatment of the sample: therapeutic diphenylcyclopropenone sensitization with weekly scalp DPC. Germline V gene lookup returns CDR1 SGHTA and CDR2 FQGNSA. Trimming removed 1 base at V and 6 bases at J, with 6 bases between. The CDR3 loop spans 13 amino acids. Library construction involved attaching unique molecular identifiers to individual cDNA molecules, which allowed quantitative, reproducible TCR counting. TCRdb passed the RACE reads through MiXCR, listing each CDR3 protein once. The sample carries fewer than 500,000 distinct CDR3 sequences, approximately 5% recorded once.

The chain carries TRBV7-2 and TRBJ2-2, with D unclear. The TCR sequence derives from a woman between 45 and 60 years old with alopecia areata. Some clones in this sample may be carry-over from other donors' samples. The sample in question was whole blood, obtained in connection with sensitization to the hapten diphenylcyclopropenone (DPC). The CDR3 nucleotides read TGTGCCAGCAGCTTAGATGCCCCCGGGGAGCTGTTTTTT. Protein: CASSLDAPGELFF.